The 2 T cell receptor beta chains given below trace back to one sample, sequenced in a study of blood T cell repertoires in COVID-19. Clones were read by immunoSEQ multiplex PCR, and TCRdb kept only the in-frame ones, dropping some. The table has under 100,000 clones, around 87% seen once; the top ten hold approximately 18%. The sample was peripheral blood. These receptors were taken from a human donor in a cohort sampled during active COVID-19.

This chain connects TRBV5-6 to TRBJ2-7; 7 bases map to TRBD2. This CDR3 contains 14 residues. V was pared by 0 bases and J by 4 bases, with 4 bases of the junction left unmatched. Germline V gene lookup returns CDR1 SGHDT and CDR2 YYEEEE. The CDR3 region has the DNA TGTGCCAGCAGCTTGGCCGCGGGGGTGTACGAGCAGTACTTC. Translation gives CASSLAAGVYEQYF.

This clone was seen only once. The chain links TRBV7-9 to TRBJ2-5; D is perhaps TRBD2 (5 bases). Germline loops: CDR1 SEHNR, CDR2 FQNEAQ (reference sequence). The CDR3 is made up of 15 amino acids. Trimming cost V 0 bases and J 4 bases, with 12 bases left between them. The CDR3 is CASSLAPGRGETQYF. In DNA form, the CDR3 reads TGTGCCAGCAGCTTAGCGCCGGGCCGGGGAGAGACCCAGTACTTC.